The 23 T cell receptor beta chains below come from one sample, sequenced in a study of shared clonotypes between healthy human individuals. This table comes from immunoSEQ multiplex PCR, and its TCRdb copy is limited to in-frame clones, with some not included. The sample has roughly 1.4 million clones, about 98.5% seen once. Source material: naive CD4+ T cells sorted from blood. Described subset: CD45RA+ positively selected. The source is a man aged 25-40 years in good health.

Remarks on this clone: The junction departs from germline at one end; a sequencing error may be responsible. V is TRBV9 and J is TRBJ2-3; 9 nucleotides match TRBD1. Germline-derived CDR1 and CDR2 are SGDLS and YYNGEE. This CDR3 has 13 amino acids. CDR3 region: CASSPSTGGSPIF. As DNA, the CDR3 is TGTGCCAGCAGCCCATCGACAGGGGGGTCACCGATTTTT.

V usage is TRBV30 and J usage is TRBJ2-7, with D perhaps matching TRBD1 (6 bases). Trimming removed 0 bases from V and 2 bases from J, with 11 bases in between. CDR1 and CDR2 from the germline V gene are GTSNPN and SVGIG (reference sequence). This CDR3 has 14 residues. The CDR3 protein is CAWSVGQPTYEQYF. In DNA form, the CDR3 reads TGTGCCTGGAGTGTAGGACAGCCCACCTACGAGCAGTACTTC.

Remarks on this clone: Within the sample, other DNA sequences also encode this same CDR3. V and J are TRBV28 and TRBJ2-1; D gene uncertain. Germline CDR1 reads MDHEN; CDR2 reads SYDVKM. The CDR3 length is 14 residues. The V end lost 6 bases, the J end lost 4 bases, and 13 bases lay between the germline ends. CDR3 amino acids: CASSPTGPYNEQFF. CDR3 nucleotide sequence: TGTGCCAGCAGCCCTACCGGGCCTTACAATGAGCAGTTCTTC.

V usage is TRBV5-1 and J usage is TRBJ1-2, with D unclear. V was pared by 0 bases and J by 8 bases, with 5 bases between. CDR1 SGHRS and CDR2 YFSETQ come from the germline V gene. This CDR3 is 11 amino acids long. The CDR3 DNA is TGCGCCAGCAGCTTGGGTGTCGGCTACACCTTC. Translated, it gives CASSLGVGYTF.

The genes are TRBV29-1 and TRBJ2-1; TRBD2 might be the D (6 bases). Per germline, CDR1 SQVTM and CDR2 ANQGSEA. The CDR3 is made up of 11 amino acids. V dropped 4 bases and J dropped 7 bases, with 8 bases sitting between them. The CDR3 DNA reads TGCAGCGTTGTTGGGGGGAATGAGCAGTTCTTC. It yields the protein CSVVGGNEQFF.

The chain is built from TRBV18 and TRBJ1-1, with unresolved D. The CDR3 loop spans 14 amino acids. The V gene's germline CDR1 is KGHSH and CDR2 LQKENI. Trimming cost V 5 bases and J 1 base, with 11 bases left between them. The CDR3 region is CASSVLTRNTEAFF. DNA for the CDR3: TGTGCCAGCTCAGTCCTGACACGGAACACTGAAGCTTTCTTT.

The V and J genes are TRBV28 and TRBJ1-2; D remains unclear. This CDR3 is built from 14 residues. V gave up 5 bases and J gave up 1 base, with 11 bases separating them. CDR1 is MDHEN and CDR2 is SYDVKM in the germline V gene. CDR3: CASSPGTVNYGYTF. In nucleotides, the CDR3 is TGTGCCAGCAGTCCAGGAACAGTTAACTATGGCTACACCTTC.

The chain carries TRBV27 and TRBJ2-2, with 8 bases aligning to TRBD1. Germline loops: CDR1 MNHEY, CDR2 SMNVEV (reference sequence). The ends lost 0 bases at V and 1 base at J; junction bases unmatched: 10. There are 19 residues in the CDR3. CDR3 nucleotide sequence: TGTGCCAGCAGTTTATCGAAAGACACTGACAGGGGGAACACCGGGGAGCTGTTTTTT. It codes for CASSLSKDTDRGNTGELFF.

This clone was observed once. The CDR3 sequence is CASSLQGDYEQYF. The CDR3 region has the DNA TGTGCCAGCAGCCTACAGGGGGACTACGAGCAGTACTTC. J is TRBJ2-7 and V is TRBV5-5; 8 bases match TRBD1. The CDR3 is made up of 13 amino acids. Germline lookup yields CDR1 SGHKS and CDR2 YYEKEE (reference sequence). Germline trimming cut 4 bases from V and 3 bases from J; bases unmatched to any gene: 3.

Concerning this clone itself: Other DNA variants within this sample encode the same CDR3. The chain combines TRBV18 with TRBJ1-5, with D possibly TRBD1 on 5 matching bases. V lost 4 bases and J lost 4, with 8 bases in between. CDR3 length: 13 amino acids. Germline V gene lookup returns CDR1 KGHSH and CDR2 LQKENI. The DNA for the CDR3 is TGTGCCAGCTCACAGGGGCTTAATCAGCCCCAGCATTTT. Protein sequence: CASSQGLNQPQHF.

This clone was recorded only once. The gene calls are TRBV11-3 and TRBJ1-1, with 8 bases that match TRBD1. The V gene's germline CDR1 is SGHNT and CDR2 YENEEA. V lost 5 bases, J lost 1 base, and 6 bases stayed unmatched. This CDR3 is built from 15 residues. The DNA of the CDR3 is TGTGCCAGCAGCCAAGGACAGGGATCGAACACTGAAGCTTTCTTT. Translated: CASSQGQGSNTEAFF.

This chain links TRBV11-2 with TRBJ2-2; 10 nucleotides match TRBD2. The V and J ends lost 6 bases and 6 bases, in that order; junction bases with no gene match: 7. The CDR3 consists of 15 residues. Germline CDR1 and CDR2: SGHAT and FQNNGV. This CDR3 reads CASSTSGNVPGELFF. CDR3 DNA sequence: TGTGCCAGCAGTACTAGCGGGAACGTCCCCGGGGAGCTGTTTTTT.

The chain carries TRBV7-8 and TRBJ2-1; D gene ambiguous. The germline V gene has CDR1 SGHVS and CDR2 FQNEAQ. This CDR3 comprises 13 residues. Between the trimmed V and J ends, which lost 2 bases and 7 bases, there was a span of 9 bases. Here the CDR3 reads CASSLFTMNEQFF. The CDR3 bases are TGTGCCAGCAGCTTATTCACTATGAATGAGCAGTTCTTC.

The CDR3 DNA reads as TGTGCCAGCTCCCCGTCCGCGGGAGAGGCTGAAGCTTTCTTT. It translates to CASSPSAGEAEAFF. The gene calls are TRBV18 and TRBJ1-1, with no clear D. The germline V gene encodes CDR1 KGHSH and CDR2 LQKENI. The CDR3 extends over 14 amino acids. Trimming cost V 6 bases and J 6 bases, with 17 bases left between them.

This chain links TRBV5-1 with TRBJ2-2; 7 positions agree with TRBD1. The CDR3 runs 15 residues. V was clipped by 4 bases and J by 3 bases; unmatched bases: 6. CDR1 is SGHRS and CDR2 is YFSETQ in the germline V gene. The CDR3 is CASSDPGGYTGELFF. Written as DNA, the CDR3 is TGCGCCAGCAGCGACCCAGGGGGTTACACCGGGGAGCTGTTTTTT.

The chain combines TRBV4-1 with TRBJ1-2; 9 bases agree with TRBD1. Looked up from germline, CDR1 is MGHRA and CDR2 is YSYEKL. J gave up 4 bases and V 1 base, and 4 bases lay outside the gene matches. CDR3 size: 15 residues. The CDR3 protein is CASSQVGTGFYGYTF. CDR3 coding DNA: TGCGCCAGCAGCCAAGTAGGGACAGGGTTCTATGGCTACACCTTC.

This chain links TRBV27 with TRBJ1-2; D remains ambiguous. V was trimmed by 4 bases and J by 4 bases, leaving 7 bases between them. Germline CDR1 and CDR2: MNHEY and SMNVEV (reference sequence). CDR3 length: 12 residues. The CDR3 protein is CASSSHSYGYTF. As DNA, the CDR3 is TGTGCCAGCAGTTCGCACTCCTATGGCTACACCTTC.

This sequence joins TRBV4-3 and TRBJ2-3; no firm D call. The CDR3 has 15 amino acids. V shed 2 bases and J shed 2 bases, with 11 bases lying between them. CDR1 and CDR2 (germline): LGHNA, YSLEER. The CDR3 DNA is TGCGCCAGCAGCCAATCCGCAACAAACACAGATACGCAGTATTTT. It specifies CASSQSATNTDTQYF.

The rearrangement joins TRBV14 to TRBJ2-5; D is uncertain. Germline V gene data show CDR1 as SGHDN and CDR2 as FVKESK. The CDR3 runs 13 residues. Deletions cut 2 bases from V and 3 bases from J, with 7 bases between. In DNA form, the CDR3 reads TGTGCCAGCAGCCAACGGCGGAAAGAGACCCAGTACTTC. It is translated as CASSQRRKETQYF.

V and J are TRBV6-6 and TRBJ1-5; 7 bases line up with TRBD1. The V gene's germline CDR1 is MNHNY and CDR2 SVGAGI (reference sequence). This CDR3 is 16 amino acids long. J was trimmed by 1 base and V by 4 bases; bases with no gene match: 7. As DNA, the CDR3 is TGTGCCAGCAGTTCGACACAGGGGTCAAGCAATCAGCCCCAGCATTTT. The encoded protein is CASSSTQGSSNQPQHF.

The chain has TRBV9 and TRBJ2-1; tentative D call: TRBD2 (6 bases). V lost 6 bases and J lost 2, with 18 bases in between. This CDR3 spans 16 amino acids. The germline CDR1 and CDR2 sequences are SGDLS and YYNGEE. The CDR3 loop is CASTAGWGVAYNEQFF. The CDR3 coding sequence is TGTGCCAGCACCGCAGGGTGGGGGGTGGCCTACAATGAGCAGTTCTTC.

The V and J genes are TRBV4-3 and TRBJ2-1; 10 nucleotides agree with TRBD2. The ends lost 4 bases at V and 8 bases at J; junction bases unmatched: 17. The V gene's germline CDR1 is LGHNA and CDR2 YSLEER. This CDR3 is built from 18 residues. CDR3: CASSRGIAGGTGVYEQFF. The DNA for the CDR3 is TGCGCCAGCAGCCGAGGAATAGCGGGAGGAACGGGAGTATATGAGCAGTTCTTC.

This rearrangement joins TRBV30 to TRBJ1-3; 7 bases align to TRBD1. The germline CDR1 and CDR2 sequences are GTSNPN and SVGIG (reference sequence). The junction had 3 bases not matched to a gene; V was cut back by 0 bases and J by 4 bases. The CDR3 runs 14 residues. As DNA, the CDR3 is TGTGCCTGGAGTGTATCAGGGGGAGGAAACACCATATATTTT. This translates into CAWSVSGGGNTIYF.